This T cell receptor beta chain was sequenced for a study of cytomegalovirus exposure and HLA in healthy donors. 13 Jbeta primers and 60 Vbeta primers were used for the PCR. Clones were sequenced by immunoSEQ multiplex PCR, and TCRdb holds only the in-frame ones, with some missing. Among more than 150,000 clones, 78% were seen once, and the ten largest hold 4.5% to 7.5%. Study-wide results and caveats: Available immune exposure information was restricted to CMV serostatus only. In vitro confirmation showed three CMV-associated chains to be CMV antigen specific.

This CDR3 is 14 amino acids long. Trimming removed 7 bases from V and 1 base from J; junction bases left unmatched: 5. From germline, CDR1 is SNHLY and CDR2 FYNNEI. This clone was detected once. The target antigen is unknown. The material sequenced was PBMCs. The chain is built from TRBV2 and TRBJ2-3; 7 bases agree with TRBD2. The sequence was obtained from a woman between 25 and 40 years old in good health and CMV-seropositive. The CDR3 reads CASMREWGTDTQYF. For the CDR3, the DNA is TGTGCCAGCATGCGGGAGTGGGGCACAGATACGCAGTATTTT.